Included here is one T cell receptor beta chain sequence, with context. What it binds is unknown. The CDR3 runs 15 residues. The V end was cut by 4 bases, the J end by 0 bases, with 13 bases between. In germline, CDR1 is SGHNT, CDR2 YYREEE (reference sequence). This sample was taken from a study of shared clonotypes between healthy human individuals. Generated by immunoSEQ multiplex PCR, the TCRdb table keeps only in-frame clones and is missing some. The sample contains over a million clones, around three quarters of which appear only once. Study outcomes and limitations: Clonotypes that were shared across a handful of donors made up around 5.5% of naive CD4 clonotypes.

The chain is built from TRBV5-4 and TRBJ1-2, with a weak D call TRBD1 (5 bases). Specimen: memory CD4+ T cells from PBMCs. Documented subset: CD45RA-negative fraction. This receptor was identified in a man between 18 and 29 years old in good health. Some clones in this sample may be carry-over from other donors' samples. The CDR3 DNA is TGTGCCAGCAGCCGACGGGACGGAGCTAACTATGGCTACACCTTC. Translating gives CASSRRDGANYGYTF.